A single sample gave rise to the 11 T cell receptor beta chains below, sequenced in a study of shared clonotypes between healthy human individuals. Generated by immunoSEQ multiplex PCR, the TCRdb table keeps only in-frame clones and is missing some. The sample carries about 2.3 million clones, approximately 95% recorded once. Sequencing was performed on naive CD4+ T cells from PBMCs. Indicated subset: CD45RA+ positively selected. These receptors all come from a man younger than 35 in good health. Some clones in this sample may be carry-over from other donors' samples.

The chain recombines TRBV25-1 with TRBJ1-4, with unresolved D. The CDR3 totals 14 residues. Germline V gives CDR1 MGHDK, CDR2 SYGVNS. Deletions cut 5 bases from V and 6 bases from J, with 13 bases between. The CDR3 DNA reads TGTGCCAGCAGTTCGTCTTATCTGGATGAAAAACTGTTTTTT. Protein: CASSSSYLDEKLFF.

The genes are TRBV5-1 and TRBJ1-1; D is ambiguous. Between the trimmed V and J ends, which lost 5 bases and 7 bases, there was a span of 9 bases. Germline V gene sequence: CDR1 SGHRS, CDR2 YFSETQ. The CDR3 runs to 11 residues. The CDR3 loop reads CASRSDGEAFF. The CDR3 nucleotides are TGCGCCAGCAGGAGTGACGGTGAAGCTTTCTTT.

The CDR3 sequence: CASSAPGGPTEAFF. For the CDR3, the DNA is TGTGCCAGCAGTGCCCCCGGGGGACCCACTGAAGCTTTCTTT. The chain uses TRBV28 and TRBJ1-1; possible D gene TRBD1, 5 bases. CDR1 and CDR2 (germline): MDHEN, SYDVKM. Trimming shortened V by 5 bases and J by 4 bases, and 14 bases separated the two germline ends. The CDR3 length is 14 residues.

V gene TRBV2 combines with J gene TRBJ2-2; TRBD1 aligns across 9 bases. V shed 6 bases, J shed 7 bases, and the junction held 6 bases outside the gene matches. This CDR3 has 14 residues. The germline CDR1 and CDR2 sequences are SNHLY and FYNNEI. CDR3 sequence: CASRVQGAGGELFF. The DNA of the CDR3 is TGTGCCAGCAGAGTACAGGGGGCCGGCGGGGAGCTGTTTTTT.

The CDR3 region is CASSPGVSTSVTEAFF. In DNA, the CDR3 is TGTGCCAGCAGCCCAGGAGTCAGCACTTCGGTGACTGAAGCTTTCTTT. V usage is TRBV5-4 and J usage is TRBJ1-1; no clear D. V lost 4 bases and J lost 5, with 21 bases in between. Germline V lookup: CDR1 SGHNT, CDR2 YYREEE (reference sequence). This CDR3 has 16 residues.

This clone has only one observation. The V call is TRBV5-6, the J call TRBJ2-3, with D hard to call. Deletions cut 2 bases from V and 6 bases from J, with 10 bases between. The V gene's germline CDR1 is SGHDT and CDR2 YYEEEE. This CDR3 is 13 amino acids long. CDR3 coding DNA: TGTGCCAGCAGCTTCTCCGCGGCGGATACGCAGTATTTT. This encodes CASSFSAADTQYF.

In regard to this clone: Other DNA sequences in the sample encode the same CDR3. The chain links TRBV27 to TRBJ1-5; no reliable D call. V was cut by 9 bases and J by 2 bases, with 11 bases left in between. The CDR3 length is 13 residues. Per the germline V gene, CDR1 is MNHEY and CDR2 is SMNVEV (reference sequence). The CDR3: CASSGWGNQPQHF. As DNA, the CDR3 is TGTGCCAGTTCTGGTTGGGGCAATCAGCCCCAGCATTTT.

The rearrangement joins TRBV7-9 to TRBJ1-1; D might be TRBD1 (5 bases). Germline CDR1 reads SEHNR; CDR2 reads FQNEAQ (reference sequence). With 8 bases removed from V and 1 base from J, the gap between germline ends came to 17 bases. The CDR3 spans 15 residues. CDR3 in amino acids: CASSGVGLGNTEAFF. Written as DNA, the CDR3 is TGTGCCAGCTCAGGAGTGGGGCTCGGGAACACTGAAGCTTTCTTT. Full variable domain (outside the CDR3, taken from reference TRBV7-9 and TRBJ1-1): DTGVSQNPRHKITKRGQNVTFRCDPISEHNRLYWYRQTLGQGPEFLTYFQNEAQLEKSRLLSDRFSAERPKGSFSTLEIQRTEQGDSAMYLCASSGVGLGNTEAFFGQGTRLTVV.

The rearrangement joins TRBV30 to TRBJ2-7; TRBD2 agrees at 10 bases. The germline CDR1 and CDR2 sequences are GTSNPN and SVGIG (reference sequence). Trimming cost V 4 bases and J 2 bases; bases outside gene matches: 11. This CDR3 contains 16 residues. CDR3 sequence: CAWKTSGPRGAYEQYF. CDR3 sequence (DNA): TGTGCCTGGAAGACTAGCGGGCCCCGGGGGGCCTACGAGCAGTACTTC.

This sequence joins TRBV19 and TRBJ1-1, with unresolved D. There are 14 residues in the CDR3. Germline V lookup: CDR1 LNHDA, CDR2 SQIVND (reference sequence). V dropped 5 bases and J dropped 0 bases, with 10 bases sitting between them. The CDR3 coding sequence is TGTGCCAGTAGTGTAAGGACGATGAACACTGAAGCTTTCTTT. This sequence encodes CASSVRTMNTEAFF.

The V and J genes are TRBV7-2 and TRBJ2-1; 10 bases are a match to TRBD2. The CDR3 has 15 amino acids. Trimming cost V 5 bases and J 4 bases; bases outside gene matches: 5. The V gene's germline CDR1 is SGHTA and CDR2 FQGNSA. CDR3 in DNA: TGTGCCAGCAGCCCCGGGACTAGCGCATACAATGAGCAGTTCTTC. Protein: CASSPGTSAYNEQFF.